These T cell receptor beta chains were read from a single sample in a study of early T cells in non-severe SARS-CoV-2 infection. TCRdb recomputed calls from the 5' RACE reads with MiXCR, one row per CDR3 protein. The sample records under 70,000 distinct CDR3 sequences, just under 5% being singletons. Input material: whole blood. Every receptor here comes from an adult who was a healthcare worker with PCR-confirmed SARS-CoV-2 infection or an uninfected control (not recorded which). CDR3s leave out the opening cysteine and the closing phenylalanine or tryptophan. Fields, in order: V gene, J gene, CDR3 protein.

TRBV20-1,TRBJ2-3,SASQLAGSTDTQY
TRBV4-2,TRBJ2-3,ASSQEYRVADTQY
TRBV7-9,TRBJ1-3,ASSPLGGYDSGNTIY
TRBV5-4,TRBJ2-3,ASTREQGKFGTQY
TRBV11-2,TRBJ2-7,ASSLPGQGIYEQY
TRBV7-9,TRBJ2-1,ASSSGGGSYNEQF
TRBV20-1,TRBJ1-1,SARAPGQGHTEAF
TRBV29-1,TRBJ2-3,SITKGAQFTDTQY
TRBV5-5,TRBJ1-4,ASSFFPGQGTNEKLF
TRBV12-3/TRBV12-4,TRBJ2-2,ASQLRELF
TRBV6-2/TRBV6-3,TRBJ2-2,ASSYELSMGGTGELF
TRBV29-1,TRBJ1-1,SVARGASNTEAF
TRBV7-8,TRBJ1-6,ASSFSYRVGNSPLH
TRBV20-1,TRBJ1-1,SAVRQGSTEAF
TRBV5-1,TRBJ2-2,ASSLSTGNTGELF
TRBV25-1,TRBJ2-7,ASRGQPASEQY
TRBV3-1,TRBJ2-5,ASSQEVVETQY
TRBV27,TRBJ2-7,ASSVSGTSYYEQY
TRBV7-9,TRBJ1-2,ASSLDQVEDYT
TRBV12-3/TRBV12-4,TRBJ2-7,ASSLDSGGDEQY
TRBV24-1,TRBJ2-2,ATGGAGGVTGELF
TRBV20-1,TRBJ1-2,SARPPRQGASYT
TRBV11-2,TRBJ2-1,ASSSYRTGTDNEQF
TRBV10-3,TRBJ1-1,AIHRGLNTEAF